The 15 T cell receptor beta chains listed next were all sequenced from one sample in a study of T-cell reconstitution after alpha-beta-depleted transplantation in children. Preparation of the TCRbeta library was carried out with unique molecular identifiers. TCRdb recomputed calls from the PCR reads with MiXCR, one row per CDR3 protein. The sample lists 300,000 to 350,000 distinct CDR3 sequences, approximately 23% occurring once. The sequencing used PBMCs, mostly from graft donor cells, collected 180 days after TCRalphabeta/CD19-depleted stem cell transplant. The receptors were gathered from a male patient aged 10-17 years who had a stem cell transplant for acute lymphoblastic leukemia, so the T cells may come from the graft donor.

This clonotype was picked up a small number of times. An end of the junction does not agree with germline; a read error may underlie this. The CDR3 coding sequence is TGTGCCAGCAGCCCCACTTCTGGACTGGGCTACGAGAAGTACTTC. The encoded protein is CASSPTSGLGYEKYF. The chain combines TRBV7-8 with TRBJ2-7, with TRBD2 as a possible D gene (5 bases). In germline, CDR1 is SGHVS, CDR2 FQNEAQ. This CDR3 region has 15 residues.

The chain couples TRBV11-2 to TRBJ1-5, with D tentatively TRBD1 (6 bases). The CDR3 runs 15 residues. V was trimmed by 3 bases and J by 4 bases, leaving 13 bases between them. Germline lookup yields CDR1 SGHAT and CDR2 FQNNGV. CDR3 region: CASSLGGLKNQPQHF. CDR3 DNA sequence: TGTGCCAGCAGCTTGGGGGGCCTGAAGAATCAGCCCCAGCATTTT.

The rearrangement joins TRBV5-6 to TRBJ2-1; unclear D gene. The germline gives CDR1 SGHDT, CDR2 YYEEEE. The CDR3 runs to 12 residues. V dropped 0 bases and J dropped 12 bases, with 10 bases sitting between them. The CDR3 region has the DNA TGTGCCAGCAGCTTGGGGCTCCTCGGGCAGTTCTTC. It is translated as CASSLGLLGQFF.

The CDR3 coding sequence is TGTGCCAGCAGCTTGAAAGCGGGAGGATCCACAGATACGCAGTATTTT. Its translation: CASSLKAGGSTDTQYF. The chain links TRBV5-4 to TRBJ2-3; TRBD2 matches at 9 bases. The CDR3 has 16 amino acids. After removal of 1 base from V and 2 bases from J, the junction contained 5 bases not matched to a gene. Germline values: CDR1 SGHNT, CDR2 YYREEE (reference sequence).

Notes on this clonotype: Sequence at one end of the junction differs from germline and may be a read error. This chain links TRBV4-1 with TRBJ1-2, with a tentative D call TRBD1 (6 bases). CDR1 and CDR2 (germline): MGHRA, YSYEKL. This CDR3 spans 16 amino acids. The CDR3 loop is CASSQDFRTANYGDTF. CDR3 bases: TGCGCCAGCAGCCAAGACTTCAGGACAGCTAACTATGGCGACACCTTC.

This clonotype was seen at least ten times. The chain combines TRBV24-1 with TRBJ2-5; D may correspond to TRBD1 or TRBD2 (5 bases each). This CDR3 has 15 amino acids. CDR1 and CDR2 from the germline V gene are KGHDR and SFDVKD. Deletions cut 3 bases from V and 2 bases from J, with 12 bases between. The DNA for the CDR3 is TGTGCCACCAGTGATCTGCCGGGGCCACAAGAGACCCAGTACTTC. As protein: CATSDLPGPQETQYF.

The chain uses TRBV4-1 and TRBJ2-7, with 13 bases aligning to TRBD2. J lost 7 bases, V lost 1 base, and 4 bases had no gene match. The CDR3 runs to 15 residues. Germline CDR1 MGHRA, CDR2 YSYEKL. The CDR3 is CASSQAPGLAGEQYF. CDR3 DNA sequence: TGCGCCAGCAGCCAAGCTCCGGGACTAGCGGGGGAGCAGTACTTC.

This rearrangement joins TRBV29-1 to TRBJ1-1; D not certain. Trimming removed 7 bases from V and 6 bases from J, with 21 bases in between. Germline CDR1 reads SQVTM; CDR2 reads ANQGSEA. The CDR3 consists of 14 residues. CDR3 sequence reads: CSGHSWLSNAEAFF. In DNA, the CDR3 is TGCAGCGGACATTCGTGGTTGTCCAACGCTGAAGCTTTCTTT.

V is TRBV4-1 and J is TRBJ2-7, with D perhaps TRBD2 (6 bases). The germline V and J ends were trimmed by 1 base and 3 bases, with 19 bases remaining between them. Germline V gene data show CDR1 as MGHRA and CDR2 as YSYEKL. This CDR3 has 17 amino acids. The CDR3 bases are TGCGCCAGCAGCCAAGGGGTTCTAGCGTTAAGGGGCTACGAGCAGTACTTC. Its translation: CASSQGVLALRGYEQYF.

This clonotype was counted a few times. In DNA, the CDR3 is TGTGCCAGCAGCGTAGAGGTGGGATGGACAGATACGCAGTATTTT. Encoded protein: CASSVEVGWTDTQYF. The chain recombines TRBV9 with TRBJ2-3; unclear D gene. V was shortened by 0 bases and J by 3 bases, with 11 bases between the two germline ends. Germline CDR1 is SGDLS and CDR2 is YYNGEE. CDR3 length equals 15 residues.

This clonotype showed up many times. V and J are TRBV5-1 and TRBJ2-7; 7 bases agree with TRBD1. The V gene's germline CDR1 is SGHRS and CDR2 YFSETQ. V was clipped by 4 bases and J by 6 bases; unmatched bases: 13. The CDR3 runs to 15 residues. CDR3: CASSHGDREICEQYF. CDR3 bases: TGCGCCAGCAGCCACGGCGACAGGGAGATTTGCGAGCAGTACTTC.

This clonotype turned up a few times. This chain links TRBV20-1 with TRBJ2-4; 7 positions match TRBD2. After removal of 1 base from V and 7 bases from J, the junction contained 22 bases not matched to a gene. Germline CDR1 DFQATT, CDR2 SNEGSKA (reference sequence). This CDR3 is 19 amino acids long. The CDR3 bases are TGCAGTGCTAGAGGGGAAAATGGGGCGGGAGATGGGTTAACGAACATTCAGTACTTC. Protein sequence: CSARGENGAGDGLTNIQYF.

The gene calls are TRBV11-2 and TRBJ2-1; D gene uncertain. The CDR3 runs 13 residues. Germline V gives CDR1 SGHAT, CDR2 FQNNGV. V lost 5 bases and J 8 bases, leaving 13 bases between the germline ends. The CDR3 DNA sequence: TGTGCCAGCAGCCCCGCGACCGATCATGAGCAGTTCTTC. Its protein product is CASSPATDHEQFF.

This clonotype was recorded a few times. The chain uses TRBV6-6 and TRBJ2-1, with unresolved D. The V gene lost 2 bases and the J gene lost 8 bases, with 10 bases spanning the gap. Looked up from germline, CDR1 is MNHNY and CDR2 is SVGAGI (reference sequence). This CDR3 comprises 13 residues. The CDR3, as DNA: TGTGCCAGCAGTTACACCGGCTGGGATGAGCAGTTCTTC. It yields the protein CASSYTGWDEQFF.

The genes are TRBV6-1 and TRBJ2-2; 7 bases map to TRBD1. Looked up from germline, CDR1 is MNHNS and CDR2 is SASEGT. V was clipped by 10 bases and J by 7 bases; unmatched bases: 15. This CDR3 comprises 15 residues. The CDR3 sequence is CATSPKIRTGGELFF. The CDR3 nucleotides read TGTGCCACCTCACCCAAAATCCGGACAGGCGGGGAGCTGTTTTTT.